This T cell receptor beta chain appears in the sequencing data of a study of shared clonotypes between healthy human individuals. This clone was recorded only once. The target antigen is unknown. The data were produced by immunoSEQ multiplex PCR, yet TCRdb's version contains in-frame clones alone and is incomplete. The repertoire holds some 2.1 million clones, with 90% to 95% as singletons. Study-wide findings and caveats: In several donors, about 5% of naive CD4 clonotypes appeared in common. The generation probabilities recorded for non-shared clonotypes fell below those of clonotypes shared by all four donors.

V dropped 0 bases and J dropped 6 bases, with 12 bases sitting between them. Germline-derived CDR1 and CDR2 are SGDLS and YYNGEE. This CDR3 comprises 14 residues. Sequencing was performed on naive CD4+ T cells sorted from blood. The subset is: CD45RA+ positively selected. The sequence derives from a man aged 18 to 30 in good health. The chain carries TRBV9 and TRBJ1-1; unclear D gene. The CDR3 region is CASSVGPILPEAFF. The CDR3 DNA sequence: TGTGCCAGCAGCGTAGGACCGATCCTCCCTGAAGCTTTCTTT.